The next 8 T cell receptor beta chains were all read from a single sample in a study of blood T cell repertoires in COVID-19. The data were produced by immunoSEQ multiplex PCR, yet TCRdb's version contains in-frame clones alone and is incomplete. The table has around 170,000 clones, roughly 80% seen once. Specimen: PBMCs or T cells enriched from blood (not recorded which). These receptors were taken from a woman in her forties or fifties who had recovered from COVID-19.

This clone was counted a single time. The chain has TRBV28 and TRBJ1-2; TRBD1 might be the D (5 bases). This CDR3 has 14 amino acids. V lost 2 bases and J lost 4, with 11 bases in between. CDR1 MDHEN and CDR2 SYDVKM come from the germline V gene. The CDR3 loop is CASSLGQGIYGYTF. CDR3 nucleotides: TGTGCCAGCAGTTTAGGGCAGGGAATCTATGGCTACACCTTC.

This clone was seen a few times. The rearrangement uses TRBV28 and TRBJ1-5; D gene unclear. Trimming left V 1 base short and J 0 bases short, with 7 bases between. Germline values: CDR1 MDHEN, CDR2 SYDVKM. The CDR3 runs 15 residues. Written as DNA, the CDR3 is TGTGCCAGCAGTTTATCGGTTAATAGCAATCAGCCCCAGCATTTT. This encodes CASSLSVNSNQPQHF. Full variable domain (remainder filled in from reference TRBV28 and TRBJ1-5): DVKVTQSSRYLVKRTGEKVFLECVQDMDHENMFWYRQDPGLGLRLIYFSYDVKMKEKGDIPEGYSVSREKKERFSLILESASTNQTSMYLCASSLSVNSNQPQHFGDGTRLSIL.

The chain has TRBV5-4 and TRBJ2-3; D possibly corresponds to TRBD1 (6 bases). V was trimmed by 4 bases and J by 3 bases, leaving 9 bases between them. The CDR3 is 13 residues long. Germline values: CDR1 SGHNT, CDR2 YYREEE (reference sequence). The CDR3 region has the DNA TGTGCCAGCAGCCCCGACAGGACAGATACGCAGTATTTT. This encodes CASSPDRTDTQYF.

This rearrangement joins TRBV4-3 to TRBJ2-7; D possibly corresponds to TRBD2 (6 bases). CDR1 and CDR2 from the germline V gene are LGHNA and YSLEER. This CDR3 has 16 residues. The V end was cut by 0 bases, the J end by 3 bases, with 15 bases between. The CDR3 region is CASSQDPGLSNYEQYF. Written as DNA, the CDR3 is TGCGCCAGCAGCCAAGATCCCGGACTATCCAACTACGAGCAGTACTTC.

V is TRBV28 and J is TRBJ2-7; 9 bases align to TRBD1. CDR3 length equals 14 residues. The V gene's germline CDR1 is MDHEN and CDR2 SYDVKM. Trimming at V came to 1 base and at J to 4 bases, leaving 2 bases not matched to a gene. The chain's CDR3 is CASSLLGQGYEQYF. CDR3 nucleotides: TGTGCCAGCAGTTTATTGGGACAGGGTTACGAGCAGTACTTC.

The gene calls are TRBV4-3 and TRBJ2-1, with TRBD2 matching 8 bases. With 4 bases clipped from V and 7 bases from J, the junction kept 12 bases outside the gene matches. Germline-derived CDR1 and CDR2 are LGHNA and YSLEER. CDR3 length: 16 amino acids. The CDR3, as DNA: TGCGCCAGCAGCCCGGACCGAGCGGGGGTCCCTAATGAGCAGTTCTTC. Translating it yields CASSPDRAGVPNEQFF.

This chain connects TRBV6-2 or TRBV6-3 to TRBJ1-2; D gene unclear. The CDR3 totals 16 residues. Trimming stripped 2 bases from V and 0 bases from J, with 13 bases between. Germline V gives CDR1 MNHEY, CDR2 SVGEGT. CDR3 protein: CASSYISPRANYGYTF. The CDR3 DNA follows: TGTGCCAGCAGTTACATCTCTCCGAGAGCTAACTATGGCTACACCTTC.

The rearrangement joins TRBV7-2 to TRBJ2-6, with D tentatively TRBD1 (5 bases). Trimming shortened V by 7 bases and J by 2 bases, and 12 bases separated the two germline ends. CDR1 and CDR2 from the germline V gene are SGHTA and FQGNSA. The CDR3 has 15 amino acids. The CDR3 loop reads CASTPQGTGANVLTF. Here the CDR3 DNA reads TGTGCCAGCACCCCGCAGGGTACTGGGGCCAACGTCCTGACTTTC.